This T cell receptor beta chain derives from a study of cytomegalovirus exposure and HLA in healthy donors. Germline V lookup: CDR1 LGHNA, CDR2 YSLEER. V shed 4 bases and J shed 8 bases, with 14 bases lying between them. The CDR3 has 14 residues. As concerns this clone: The antigen is unknown.

Study-level points and caveats: The study put roughly 160 TCR beta chains on its list as cytomegalovirus-associated. Another analysis was done later, and it associated 15,000 to 20,000 TCR beta sequences with HLA alleles at 0.05 false discovery rate.

PCR primers comprised 60 Vbeta and 13 Jbeta primers. Authors' methods: There were about 80 million unique TCR beta chains by a later count, and approximately 10 million of them were shared. Profiled with immunoSEQ multiplex PCR; TCRdb holds only in-frame clones, not every one. V, J and clone size derive from that table, while D and trimming were established from the DNA sequence. The sample comprises some 150,000 clones, roughly three quarters of which are singletons, and 1.1% rests with the top ten. The clonotype was recovered from a male donor in good health and CMV-seronegative. V gene TRBV4-3 combines with J gene TRBJ2-2; the D is unclear. Sample: PBMCs. DNA for the CDR3: TGCGCCAGCAGCCGCCTGACGGGTCCGGGGGAGCTGTTTTTT. It codes for CASSRLTGPGELFF.